The entry below gives a single T cell receptor beta chain sequence along with its context. This entry is derived from a study of OX40 agonist ivuxolimab in advanced cancers. This table comes from immunoSEQ multiplex PCR, and its TCRdb copy is limited to in-frame clones, with some not included. The repertoire holds several thousand clones, with 94% as singletons. The CDR3 sequence is 14 residues long. The germline CDR1 and CDR2 sequences are MNHNS and SASEGT. The trim removed 5 bases at V and 4 bases at J, leaving 5 bases unmatched. This sequence joins TRBV6-1 and TRBJ2-7, with 10 bases lining up with TRBD2. The input for sequencing was CD4+ or CD8+ T cells sorted from blood, taken in a trial of the OX40 agonist ivuxolimab. The sequence was obtained from an adult with an advanced solid tumor such as melanoma, head and neck, liver or kidney cancer. DNA of the CDR3: TGTGCCAGCAGTCGACAGCGGGAGGGGTACGAGCAGTACTTC. Protein product: CASSRQREGYEQYF.